The 13 T cell receptor beta chains below come from one sample, sequenced in a study of T-cell reconstitution after alpha-beta-depleted transplantation in children (dated by TCRdb to the mid-2010s). This specimen's treatment or condition label, interpreted: allogeneic hematopoietic cell transplantation with graft depleted of TCRalphabeta T cells and CD19 B cells. Libraries were made using PCR. Sequencing used an Illumina HiSeq 2500. Molecular barcoding was employed in the preparation of TCR libraries, with unique molecular identifiers being used to normalize TCRbeta repertoire quantification. TCRdb itself trimmed the public reads at Q25 with fastp, ran MiXCR and retained productive beta chains. Merged by CDR3 protein, the rows form single entries marked with the most common genes and DNA. This sample comprises about 420,000 distinct CDR3 sequences, around 16% of them detected only once. Of the sample, 25% to 35% is held by the ten largest clones.

The specimen comprised PBMCs, mostly from graft donor cells, sampled 360 days after TCRalphabeta/CD19-depleted stem cell transplant. The receptors shown here come from a boy younger than two who had a stem cell transplant for Wiskott-Aldrich syndrome, so the T cells may come from the graft donor.

The chain recombines TRBV10-3 with TRBJ2-2; no definite D call. In germline, CDR1 is ENHRY, CDR2 SYGVKD. There are 16 residues in the CDR3. The V end was cut by 4 bases, the J end by 0 bases, with 12 bases between. The CDR3, as DNA: TGTGCCATCAGTGTAATGCCAGCGACGAACACCGGGGAGCTGTTTTTT. It is translated as CAISVMPATNTGELFF.

A remark on this clonotype: One junction end disagrees with the germline gene, perhaps due to a read error. The V call is TRBV5-1, the J call TRBJ2-3, with D hard to call. CDR3 length equals 15 residues. CDR1 SGHRS and CDR2 YFSETQ come from the germline V gene. The CDR3 is CTSSFSARGTDTQYF. The CDR3 DNA follows: TGCACCAGCAGCTTTAGTGCAAGAGGCACAGATACGCAGTATTTT.

V usage is TRBV11-2 and J usage is TRBJ2-3; D assignment may be TRBD1 or TRBD2 (5 bases each). The V gene lost 2 bases and the J gene lost 2 bases, with 11 bases spanning the gap. Germline CDR1 is SGHAT and CDR2 is FQNNGV. CDR3 length: 15 residues. The DNA of the CDR3 is TGTGCCAGCAGCTTACGCCGGGGCAACACAGATACGCAGTATTTT. Translated: CASSLRRGNTDTQYF.

The CDR3 here is CASSLKGGNSPLHF. The CDR3 DNA follows: TGTGCCAGCAGTTTGAAGGGAGGCAATTCACCCCTCCACTTT. V is TRBV12-3 or TRBV12-4 and J is TRBJ1-6; D not resolved. With 3 bases removed from V and 7 bases from J, the gap between germline ends came to 10 bases. This CDR3 region has 14 residues.

V and J are TRBV25-1 and TRBJ2-7; the match to TRBD1 covers 7 bases. This CDR3 region has 13 residues. The V and J ends lost 6 bases and 5 bases, in that order; junction bases with no gene match: 7. CDR1 and CDR2 (germline): MGHDK, SYGVNS. The CDR3 region has the DNA TGTGCCAGCAGAAGACAGGGTTTCGACGAGCAGTACTTC. Protein product: CASRRQGFDEQYF.

The CDR3 coding sequence is TGTGCCAGCAGAGAGAGGGGTACGACTTCCGAGCAGTACTTC. Its translation is CASRERGTTSEQYF. The rearrangement joins TRBV11-2 to TRBJ2-7, with D perhaps being TRBD1 or TRBD2 (5 bases each). Deletions cut 6 bases from V and 6 bases from J, with 18 bases between. The CDR3 has 14 residues. The germline V gene encodes CDR1 SGHAT and CDR2 FQNNGV.

This clonotype was found a few times. This chain links TRBV5-1 with TRBJ2-3; tentatively, D is TRBD1 or TRBD2 (5 bases each). CDR1 is SGHRS, CDR2 YFSETQ, per germline. Between the trimmed V and J ends, which lost 6 bases and 2 bases, there was a span of 19 bases. This CDR3 is built from 16 residues. CDR3 nucleotide sequence: TGCGCCAGCACTGGGGACCTCCCCTTTAACACAGATACGCAGTATTTT. Protein product: CASTGDLPFNTDTQYF.

The table lists this clonotype with many counts. The V and J genes are TRBV7-6 and TRBJ2-7, with TRBD2 identical over 13 bases. The CDR3 runs to 15 residues. V shed 1 base, J shed 5 bases, and the junction held 2 bases outside the gene matches. Germline V gene data show CDR1 as SGHVS and CDR2 as FNYEAQ. CDR3 protein: CASSLGGLAGDEQYF. In DNA form, the CDR3 reads TGTGCCAGCAGCTTAGGTGGACTAGCGGGGGACGAGCAGTACTTC.

This clonotype occurred a few times. V usage is TRBV12-3 or TRBV12-4 and J usage is TRBJ2-7; possibly TRBD2 for D (6 bases). V was pared by 5 bases and J by 3 bases, with 11 bases between. The length of the CDR3 is 13 residues. The CDR3 DNA follows: TGTGCCAGCAGTAACCAGGGAGGCTACGAGCAGTACTTC. Translating gives CASSNQGGYEQYF.

This clonotype was seen only a few times. The V gene is TRBV20-1, the J gene TRBJ1-5; 9 bases align to TRBD1. The CDR3 has 12 amino acids. The V gene's germline CDR1 is DFQATT and CDR2 SNEGSKA (reference sequence). CDR3 coding DNA: TGCGGGACCGGGACAGGGAATCAGCCCCAGCATTTT. It is translated as CGTGTGNQPQHF.

This clonotype was counted a few times. This chain joins TRBV3-1 and TRBJ1-3; D call uncertain. Between the trimmed V and J ends, which lost 2 bases and 4 bases, there was a span of 6 bases. CDR1 is LGHDT and CDR2 is YNNKEL in the germline V gene (reference sequence). The CDR3 totals 13 residues. The CDR3 spells CASSQNRGNTIYF. CDR3 in DNA: TGTGCCAGCAGCCAAAATCGAGGAAACACCATATATTTT. Full variable domain (rest looked up from reference TRBV3-1 and TRBJ1-3): DTAVSQTPKYLVTQMGNDKSIKCEQNLGHDTMYWYKQDSKKFLKIMFSYNNKELIINETVPNRFSPKSPDKAHLNLHINSLELGDSAVYFCASSQNRGNTIYFGEGSWLTVV.

The J gene is TRBJ2-7, the V gene TRBV7-8; 10 bases are shared with TRBD1. Germline loops: CDR1 SGHVS, CDR2 FQNEAQ. The CDR3 is 17 residues long. Trimming took 1 base from V and 2 from J; bases not matched to a gene: 8. The CDR3 coding sequence is TGTGCCAGCAGCTTAGTTGTGCGGACAGGGGGTCCCTACGAGCAGTACTTC. Its protein is CASSLVVRTGGPYEQYF.

The chain is built from TRBV6-1 and TRBJ1-2; TRBD1 matches at 11 bases. The CDR3 spans 18 residues. Germline assignment: CDR1 MNHNS and CDR2 SASEGT. V shed 3 bases and J 7 bases; nucleotides not matched to a gene: 16. The DNA for the CDR3 is TGTGCCAGCAGTGACCCTGAAGCTTGGGGGACAGGGGGGTTTGGCTACACCTTC. Its protein is CASSDPEAWGTGGFGYTF.